The clone carrying this T cell receptor beta chain was recorded at least ten times. No antigen is known for it. Germline loops: CDR1 SGHRS, CDR2 YFSETQ. V was pared by 0 bases and J by 2 bases, with 6 bases between. The CDR3 consists of 15 residues. This sample is part of a study of T-cell reconstitution after alpha-beta-depleted transplantation in children. Findings and caveats of the study: In patients about two months after transplant, alpha-beta T cells reportedly arose from several hundred expanded graft clones. T cells produced anew were the main source of T-cell counts and diversity one year after transplant. Some patients showed high day-60 TCRbeta diversity, which derived from surviving recipient T cells and thymic progenitors.

Unique molecular identifiers were incorporated during preparation of the TCRbeta library. TCRdb ran MiXCR on the PCR reads and lists one entry per CDR3 protein. The repertoire holds some 600,000 distinct CDR3 sequences, with 10% to 15% as singletons. Here the sequenced sample was PBMCs, mostly from graft donor cells, taken 360 days after TCRalphabeta/CD19-depleted stem cell transplant. The source of this sequence is a male patient aged 10 to 17 who had a stem cell transplant for acute myeloid leukemia, so the T cells may come from the graft donor. V is TRBV5-1 and J is TRBJ2-6, with unresolved D. CDR3 DNA sequence: TGCGCCAGCAGCTTGGTGGGGACTGGGGCCAACGTCCTGACTTTC. It specifies CASSLVGTGANVLTF.